This TCR beta chain is drawn from a study of blood T cells in healthy people across ages. Using a J-beta primer mix together with a sample-barcoded 5' primer, a second PCR was run for roughly 6 to 11 cycles. A single record per CDR3 protein comes from TCRdb applying MiXCR to the 5' RACE reads. The table records 800,000 to 950,000 distinct CDR3 sequences, under 35% of them present only once. CDR3 length: 14 residues. Between the trimmed V and J ends, which lost 7 bases and 3 bases, there was a span of 16 bases. These same records also appear under a second study, on T cells of mothers and their children.

The gene calls are TRBV12-3 or TRBV12-4 and TRBJ2-7; D perhaps matches TRBD1 (6 bases). This clonotype originated in a woman in her thirties or forties in good health. Sequenced: blood. The CDR3 DNA follows: TGTGCCAGCACCTTGGGGCAGGGGCTCTACGAGCAGTACTTC. It encodes CASTLGQGLYEQYF.